The clone carrying this T cell receptor (beta chain) was seen a single time. The antigen is unknown. Gene names and germline refer to mouse. The CDR3 goes on 1 residue after the read ends, and that part is filled in from the germline J gene. CDR1 KGHPV and CDR2 FQNQEV come from the germline V gene (reference sequence). The CDR3 runs to 13 residues. The germline V and J ends were trimmed by 3 bases and 0 bases, with 4 bases remaining between them. These data are taken from a study of tissue T cells after allogeneic stem cell transplantation. Study-level points and caveats: Only a limited share of tissue TCRs appeared in blood or spleen.

Survey-depth TCRbeta CDR3 sequencing reported V/J genes and productive frequencies. Profiled with immunoSEQ multiplex PCR; TCRdb holds only in-frame clones, not every one. Of approximately 2,600 clones listed, around 49% are singletons. Time point defined: mouse harvest day 14 after allogeneic transplant. Mouse grafts combined 10^7 T-cell-depleted bone marrow cells with 10^6 splenic CD5+ T cells. This mouse GVHD model was MHC-mismatched B6 to BALB/c, profiled day 7 or 14. The sequence was collected from a female BALB/c mouse given C57BL/6 T cells with graft-versus-host disease after an allogeneic hematopoietic cell transplant. V and J are TRBV26 and TRBJ2-5; D gene ambiguous. The specimen was gut tissue. The part of the CDR3 DNA that was read is TGTGCCAGCAGTCTATACAACCAAGACACCCAGTAC. Translated: CASSLYNQDTQY. The whole CDR3 sequence is CASSLYNQDTQYF.